This T cell receptor (beta chain) was captured by sequencing in a study of T cell clonality in common variable immunodeficiency. Overall study findings and caveats: CVID subjects showed higher TCRbeta clonality than healthy controls. Common variable immunodeficiency TCR beta sequences reportedly had fewer deletions and N-nucleotide insertions. Links between repertoire features and CVID complications were heterogeneity-limited.

The protocol was immunoSEQ multiplex PCR, while the TCRdb copy is restricted to in-frame clones and leaves out a portion. The data show some 14,000 clones, none appearing only once, with over 9.5% held by the ten largest. Blood samples were heparinized, about 4.5 to 9 ml per donor. In its sample, this clone was seen a few times. The antigen is not known. The observed sequence ends 3 residues before the CDR3 terminus, with the missing tail filled in from the germline J gene. CDR1 and CDR2 from the germline V gene are SEHNR and FQNEAQ (reference sequence). V was clipped by 0 bases and J by 4 bases, with 12 bases between them. The CDR3 runs 15 residues.

What was sequenced was peripheral blood mononuclear cells. This TCR was recovered from a human donor with common variable immunodeficiency. This sequence joins TRBV7-9 and TRBJ1-1; D perhaps matches TRBD1 (5 bases). The DNA read from the CDR3 is TGTGCCAGCAGCTTAGCGGGGAGGGGCGGCACTGAA. It yields the protein CASSLAGRGGTE. In full, the CDR3 reads CASSLAGRGGTEAFF.